The 10 T cell receptor beta chains presented below share a single source sample, sequenced in a study of blood T cells in healthy people across ages. Primers used in a second PCR of roughly 6 to 11 cycles were a sample-barcoded 5' primer and a J-beta primer mix. TCRdb re-analysed the 5' RACE reads in MiXCR, keeping a single row per CDR3 protein. The sample yields some 1.5 million distinct CDR3 sequences, 28% seen once. The sequencing input was blood. The receptors originated from a woman aged 30 to 39 in good health.

This clonotype has just a few counts. In DNA, the CDR3 is TGCAGCGTTCAAGGGGGCGAAATTCGGGACACTGAAGCTTTCTTT. Amino acid sequence: CSVQGGEIRDTEAFF. The rearrangement uses TRBV29-1 and TRBJ1-1; 7 positions agree with TRBD1. The CDR3 runs 15 residues. Germline loops: CDR1 SQVTM, CDR2 ANQGSEA. Trimming cost V 5 bases and J 3 bases; bases outside gene matches: 12. Full variable domain (outside the CDR3, taken from reference TRBV29-1 and TRBJ1-1): SAVISQKPSRDICQRGTSLTIQCQVDSQVTMMFWYRQQPGQSLTLIATANQGSEATYESGFVIDKFPISRPNLTFSTLTVSNMSPEDSSIYLCSVQGGEIRDTEAFFGQGTRLTVV.

This chain joins TRBV20-1 and TRBJ2-5; either TRBD1 or TRBD2 may supply D (5 bases each). CDR3 length: 15 residues. V was clipped by 0 bases and J by 8 bases, with 19 bases between them. In germline, CDR1 is DFQATT, CDR2 SNEGSKA (reference sequence). Written as DNA, the CDR3 is TGCAGTGCTAGAGAGTCGGGGCCCGCAGGTATTACCCAGTACTTC. Protein sequence: CSARESGPAGITQYF.

Many counts were recorded for this clonotype. This chain links TRBV5-1 with TRBJ2-7; unclear D gene. This CDR3 has 12 amino acids. CDR1 and CDR2 (germline): SGHRS, YFSETQ. V shed 3 bases and J shed 7 bases, with 11 bases lying between them. The CDR3 nucleotides are TGCGCCAGCAGCTCCACTACCCTGGAGCAGTACTTC. It encodes CASSSTTLEQYF.

This clonotype has a count of ten or more. The V gene is TRBV29-1, the J gene TRBJ2-7; D call uncertain. V lost 5 bases, J lost 0 bases, and 5 bases lay in between. Germline CDR1 reads SQVTM; CDR2 reads ANQGSEA. CDR3 length: 11 amino acids. In DNA, the CDR3 is TGCAGCGTTCCCGGCTCCTACGAGCAGTACTTC. Residues: CSVPGSYEQYF.

This clonotype was seen a handful of times. V gene TRBV12-3 or TRBV12-4 combines with J gene TRBJ2-1, with a possible D match to TRBD1 (6 bases). The CDR3 is 17 residues long. V dropped 6 bases and J dropped 0 bases, with 18 bases sitting between them. The CDR3 region has the DNA TGTGCCAGCAGAAGCACAGGGCCCGGAGGCTCCTACAATGAGCAGTTCTTC. As protein: CASRSTGPGGSYNEQFF.

The V and J genes are TRBV9 and TRBJ2-7; 7 positions match TRBD2. Germline V lookup: CDR1 SGDLS, CDR2 YYNGEE. CDR3 length: 15 residues. Trimming cost V 1 base and J 4 bases; bases outside gene matches: 8. CDR3 in amino acids: CASSVSGLAEYEQYF. The CDR3, as DNA: TGTGCCAGCAGCGTATCTGGCCTAGCGGAGTACGAGCAGTACTTC.

Regarding this clonotype: A single base separates this from a much larger clone, so it may be a read error. The CDR3 here is CANSRLGTEAFF. The CDR3 nucleotides read TGTGCCAACAGTCGTTTGGGTACTGAAGCTTTCTTT. The chain uses TRBV11-2 and TRBJ1-1; D gene ambiguous. Trimming left V 10 bases short and J 5 bases short, with 14 bases between. Germline-derived CDR1 and CDR2 are SGHAT and FQNNGV. This CDR3 spans 12 amino acids.

This clonotype was picked up many times. This sequence joins TRBV28 and TRBJ2-7, with unresolved D. The length of the CDR3 is 12 residues. The V gene lost 8 bases and the J gene lost 2 bases, with 10 bases spanning the gap. CDR1 is MDHEN, CDR2 SYDVKM, per germline. The CDR3 loop is CASGDATYEQYF. The CDR3 bases are TGTGCCAGCGGTGATGCTACCTACGAGCAGTACTTC.

The chain combines TRBV3-1 with TRBJ2-4; the D gene is possibly TRBD2 (5 bases). V lost 1 base and J 8 bases, leaving 6 bases between the germline ends. Germline CDR1 and CDR2: LGHDT and YNNKEL (reference sequence). The CDR3 extends over 12 amino acids. In DNA form, the CDR3 reads TGTGCCAGCAGCCAAGCGCGGGACATTCAGTACTTC. Translating it yields CASSQARDIQYF.

The chain joins TRBV27 to TRBJ2-4; D remains ambiguous. Germline-derived CDR1 and CDR2 are MNHEY and SMNVEV (reference sequence). V was cut by 5 bases and J by 2 bases, with 10 bases left in between. This CDR3 has 14 residues. CDR3 in DNA: TGTGCCAGCAGTGTCAGTGGGACCAAAAACATTCAGTACTTC. This encodes CASSVSGTKNIQYF.